This record looks at one TCR beta chain sequence and its context. Repertoires were generated with immunoSEQ multiplex PCR, while TCRdb's copy carries only in-frame clones and drops some. The table records some 180,000 clones, more than 80% of them present only once. This record comes from a study of blood T cell repertoires in COVID-19. Trimming cost V 5 bases and J 3 bases, with 17 bases left between them. Germline lookup yields CDR1 SEHNR and CDR2 FQNEAQ (reference sequence). The CDR3 is made up of 15 amino acids. Sequenced sample: PBMCs or T cells enriched from blood (not recorded which). This clonotype was sampled from a man in his forties who had recovered from COVID-19. The chain uses TRBV7-9 and TRBJ2-7; maybe TRBD2 (6 bases). CDR3 amino acids: CASSLPSGSRYEQYF. The DNA for the CDR3 is TGTGCCAGCAGCCTGCCGAGCGGGTCCCGCTACGAGCAGTACTTC. The full variable domain, completed using reference TRBV7-9 and TRBJ2-7, is DTGVSQNPRHKITKRGQNVTFRCDPISEHNRLYWYRQTLGQGPEFLTYFQNEAQLEKSRLLSDRFSAERPKGSFSTLEIQRTEQGDSAMYLCASSLPSGSRYEQYFGPGTRLTVT.